Listed below are T cell receptor beta chains from one sample, sequenced in a study of response to subunit inactivated influenza vaccine. Each CDR3 protein is one row after TCRdb ran MiXCR on the RT-PCR reads. The sample yields about 700,000 distinct CDR3 sequences, approximately 15% seen once. Sample: PBMCs from blood, taken 11 to 12 days after vaccination. The receptors stem from a man aged 50-59 years who received an inactivated influenza vaccine. CDR3s include the opening cysteine and the closing phenylalanine or tryptophan. A D gene is named only where the DNA matches it firmly. Clone size is shown for a subset of rows, as once, few, many or a class of expanded clone.

cdr3_aa cdr3_nt cdr3_length j_call v_call d_call clone_size
CASSRLVGYEQYF TGTGCCAGCAGCCGATTAGTGGGTTACGAGCAGTACTTC 13 TRBJ2-7 TRBV7-9 NA few
CSARTTVYNEQFF TGCAGTGCTAGGACGACAGTCTACAATGAGCAGTTCTTC 13 TRBJ2-1 TRBV20-1 NA NA
CASSSVGVTYNEQFF TGTGCCAGCAGCTCGGTCGGGGTTACCTACAATGAGCAGTTCTTC 15 TRBJ2-1 TRBV7-2 NA few
CASSQGSGRVGYEQYF TGCGCCAGCAGCCAAGGGTCTGGCAGGGTGGGGTACGAGCAGTACTTC 16 TRBJ2-7 TRBV4-1 NA NA
CSAKRGGSTDTQYF TGCAGTGCTAAAAGGGGCGGGAGCACAGATACGCAGTATTTT 14 TRBJ2-3 TRBV20-1 NA NA
CASSPGALNEQFF TGTGCCAGCAGCCCCGGGGCTCTCAATGAGCAGTTCTTC 13 TRBJ2-1 TRBV28 NA NA
CASSRTRSEYPGNTIYF TGTGCCAGCAGTCGTACAAGGTCGGAGTACCCTGGAAACACCATATATTTT 17 TRBJ1-3 TRBV6-1 NA NA
CASSALLDSETQYF TGTGCCAGCTCAGCGCTGCTTGATTCAGAGACCCAGTACTTC 14 TRBJ2-5 TRBV18 NA few
CASRDTEAFF TGTGCCAGCCGGGACACTGAAGCTTTCTTT 10 TRBJ1-1 TRBV28 NA NA
CASSLEAGVSLGWGYGYTF TGTGCCAGCAGTTTAGAGGCAGGAGTATCCCTCGGGTGGGGCTATGGCTACACCTTC 19 TRBJ1-2 TRBV3-1 NA NA
CASSLVLGANQPQHF TGTGCCAGCAGTTTAGTCTTAGGGGCCAATCAGCCCCAGCATTTT 15 TRBJ1-5 TRBV12-3/TRBV12-4 NA NA
CSARDLRLAGGGTDTQYF TGCAGTGCTAGAGACCTCAGACTAGCGGGGGGCGGCACAGATACGCAGTATTTT 18 TRBJ2-3 TRBV20-1 TRBD2 many
CASSYLTGANYGYTF TGTGCCAGCAGCTACCTTACAGGGGCTAACTATGGCTACACCTTC 15 TRBJ1-2 TRBV5-6 TRBD1 NA
CASSSGRILAKNIQYF TGTGCCAGCAGCTCGGGACGGATACTAGCCAAAAACATTCAGTACTTC 16 TRBJ2-4 TRBV5-5 NA many